Listed below are T cell receptor beta chains from one sample, sequenced in a study of T cell changes during pregnancy in multiple sclerosis. Here immunoSEQ multiplex PCR was the method, and the copy in TCRdb shows in-frame clones only, minus some. The table has approximately 27,000 clones, around nine tenths seen once. Sample: CD4+ T cells from peripheral blood mononuclear cells, taken in the first trimester of pregnancy. The receptors were sampled from a female donor with multiple sclerosis, enrolled in a pregnancy study. CDR3s include the opening cysteine and the closing phenylalanine or tryptophan. Fields, in order: clone size, J gene, D gene, V gene, CDR3 protein, CDR3 DNA. D genes are given only for firm matches. Size is omitted from some rows. Given values are once, few, many or a class for expanded clones.

>NA|TRBJ2-5|TRBD2|TRBV5-4
CASSRGGLGETQYF
TGTGCCAGCAGCCGGGGGGGTCTAGGAGAGACCCAGTACTTC
>NA|TRBJ1-2|TRBD1|TRBV7-2
CASSSPLTGGGYTF
TGTGCCAGCAGCTCACCTCTAACAGGGGGAGGCTACACCTTC
>NA|TRBJ2-1|NA|TRBV5-1
CATRMDTDNEQFF
TGCGCCACCCGAATGGACACCGACAATGAGCAGTTCTTC
>NA|TRBJ1-1|TRBD1|TRBV5-4
CASGDRGVNTEAFF
TGTGCCAGCGGAGACAGGGGGGTGAACACTGAAGCTTTCTTT
>NA|TRBJ2-6|TRBD1|TRBV5-6
CASSSTGGWGANVLTF
TGTGCCAGCAGCTCGACAGGGGGCTGGGGGGCCAACGTCCTGACTTTC
>NA|TRBJ1-3|NA|TRBV18
CASSPPSSRTTIYF
TGTGCCAGCTCACCACCCTCGTCGCGAACCACCATATATTTT
>NA|TRBJ2-2|NA|TRBV10-3
CAISGGYTGELFF
TGTGCCATCAGTGGAGGGTACACCGGGGAGCTGTTTTTT
>NA|TRBJ1-6|NA|TRBV4-2
CASSPQGDSPLHF
TGTGCCAGCAGCCCCCAAGGGGATTCACCCCTCCACTTT
>NA|TRBJ2-3|TRBD2|TRBV10-3
CAISLGTSVVDTQYF
TGTGCCATCAGTCTCGGGACTAGCGTGGTAGATACGCAGTATTTT
>NA|TRBJ1-1|NA|TRBV18
CASSPRVGRNTEAFF
TGTGCCAGCTCACCACGGGTGGGGCGGAACACTGAAGCTTTCTTT
>NA|TRBJ2-5|NA|TRBV2
CASSEYGVQETQYF
TGTGCCAGCAGTGAATACGGAGTACAAGAGACCCAGTACTTC
>once|TRBJ2-5|NA|TRBV7-8
CASSFQHGGETQYF
TGTGCCAGCAGCTTTCAACACGGAGGAGAGACCCAGTACTTC
>NA|TRBJ1-1|NA|TRBV11-2
CASSTNPNTEAFF
TGTGCCAGCAGCACTAATCCGAACACTGAAGCTTTCTTT
>NA|TRBJ1-1|TRBD1|TRBV5-1
CASSRTGQGAGTEAFF
TGCGCCAGCAGCCGGACGGGACAGGGGGCCGGGACTGAAGCTTTCTTT
>NA|TRBJ2-1|NA|TRBV4-2
CASSQSAGEGYNEQFF
TGTGCCAGCAGCCAATCAGCGGGCGAAGGCTACAATGAGCAGTTCTTC
>NA|TRBJ1-2|TRBD1|TRBV18
CASSPQGARGYGYTF
TGTGCCAGCTCACCTCAGGGGGCGCGTGGCTATGGCTACACCTTC
>NA|TRBJ1-6|NA|TRBV6-5
CASTRLGGGSPLHF
TGTGCCAGCACCCGATTGGGAGGCGGTTCACCCCTCCACTTT
>NA|TRBJ2-2|TRBD1|TRBV7-2
CASSLQTGGRELFF
TGTGCCAGCAGCCTTCAAACAGGGGGTCGTGAGCTGTTTTTT
>few|TRBJ1-6|NA|TRBV6-6
CASAGFKNSPLHF
TGTGCCAGTGCAGGGTTTAAGAATTCACCCCTCCACTTT
>NA|TRBJ2-1|TRBD2|TRBV5-4
CASSLGLAVYNEQFF
TGTGCCAGCAGCTTGGGACTAGCGGTCTACAATGAGCAGTTCTTC
>NA|TRBJ2-2|TRBD1|TRBV10-3
CAATGGHVNTGELFF
TGTGCCGCGACAGGGGGCCATGTGAACACCGGGGAGCTGTTTTTT
>NA|TRBJ2-2|NA|TRBV19
CASRDTGNTGELFF
TGTGCCAGCCGGGACACAGGTAACACCGGGGAGCTGTTTTTT
>NA|TRBJ2-5|TRBD2|TRBV18
CASAPREGSGQETQYF
TGTGCCAGCGCGCCACGGGAGGGTAGCGGCCAAGAGACCCAGTACTTC
>few|TRBJ2-7|NA|TRBV27
CASSASTGSSYEQYF
TGTGCCAGCAGTGCTTCTACAGGGAGTTCCTACGAGCAGTACTTC
>NA|TRBJ2-3|TRBD1|TRBV15
CATSRVGTGGTDTQYF
TGTGCCACCAGCAGAGTGGGGACAGGGGGCACAGATACGCAGTATTTT
>NA|TRBJ2-1|TRBD2|TRBV5-1
CASSLAEAGGINEQFF
TGCGCCAGCAGCTTGGCCGAAGCGGGGGGGATCAATGAGCAGTTCTTC
>once|TRBJ1-1|TRBD1|TRBV30
CAWSFVVDRVRFGEAFF
TGTGCCTGGAGTTTCGTGGTTGACAGGGTAAGGTTTGGGGAAGCTTTCTTT
>NA|TRBJ1-1|NA|TRBV28
CASSLRVPEDTEAFF
TGTGCCAGCAGTTTAAGGGTCCCGGAGGACACTGAAGCTTTCTTT
>NA|TRBJ2-1|NA|TRBV28
CASSPRLGRGSEQFF
TGTGCCAGCAGTCCGCGGCTAGGTAGGGGGTCTGAGCAGTTCTTC
>NA|TRBJ2-5|NA|TRBV15
CATSRNRGVQETQYF
TGTGCCACCAGCAGGAACCGGGGAGTCCAAGAGACCCAGTACTTC
>NA|TRBJ2-3|TRBD2|TRBV4-3
CASSQGAGGPGTQYF
TGCGCCAGCAGCCAAGGGGCGGGGGGCCCGGGTACGCAGTATTTT
>NA|TRBJ1-2|NA|TRBV29-1
CSVEVHSTGLF
TGCAGCGTTGAAGTTCATTCGACAGGCCTCTTC
>NA|TRBJ1-2|NA|TRBV6-1
CASSEASRGGYTF
TGTGCCAGCAGTGAAGCCTCTAGGGGTGGCTACACCTTC
>NA|TRBJ1-1|TRBD1|TRBV2
CASSPGQGNTEAFF
TGTGCCAGCAGCCCGGGACAGGGGAACACTGAAGCTTTCTTT
>NA|TRBJ1-6|TRBD1|TRBV19
CASSIATGGYSPLHF
TGTGCCAGTAGTATAGCGACAGGGGGCTATTCACCCCTCCACTTT
>NA|TRBJ1-6|NA|TRBV18
CASSPRQGGGSPLHF
TGTGCCAGCTCACCAAGGCAGGGTGGCGGTTCACCCCTCCACTTT
>NA|TRBJ1-1|NA|TRBV2
CASSEGEGDPEAFF
TGTGCCAGCAGTGAAGGGGAGGGAGACCCTGAAGCTTTCTTT
>NA|TRBJ1-2|NA|TRBV2
CASSHRETYGYTF
TGTGCCAGCAGCCACAGAGAAACCTATGGCTACACCTTC
>NA|TRBJ2-7|NA|TRBV4-1
CASSQEAIRESPYEQYF
TGCGCCAGCAGCCAAGAGGCTATCAGGGAATCCCCCTACGAGCAGTACTTC
>once|TRBJ1-2|NA|TRBV28
CASSLGLNGYTF
TGTGCCAGCAGTTTAGGGCTGAATGGCTACACCTTC
>NA|TRBJ2-6|TRBD1|TRBV7-8
CASSRQGARGANVLTF
TGTGCCAGCAGCCGACAGGGGGCGCGGGGGGCCAACGTCCTGACTTTC
>medium-sized|TRBJ1-5|NA|TRBV6-5
CASSSRGFGNQPQHF
TGTGCCAGCAGTTCCCGGGGGTTCGGCAATCAGCCCCAGCATTTT